The rows below give T cell receptor beta chains drawn from one sample of a study of OX40 agonist ivuxolimab in advanced cancers. Sequencing used immunoSEQ multiplex PCR; TCRdb keeps in-frame clones, though not all of them. The sample has about 45,000 clones, around nine tenths seen once. The sequencing used CD4+ or CD8+ T cells sorted from blood, collected in a trial of the OX40 agonist ivuxolimab. The source is an adult with an advanced solid tumor such as melanoma, head and neck, liver or kidney cancer. CDR3s include the opening cysteine and the closing phenylalanine or tryptophan. Fields, in order: V gene, clone size, D gene, J gene, CDR3 DNA, CDR3 protein. A D gene is named only where the DNA matches it firmly. Clone size is given for some rows only: seen once, a few or many times, or a class if the clone is expanded.

V gene: TRBV4-2
clone size: .
D gene: .
J gene: TRBJ2-7
CDR3 DNA: TGTGCCAGCAGCCAAGAAAGCGGCCCCTCCTACGAGCAGTACTTC
CDR3 protein: CASSQESGPSYEQYF

V gene: TRBV30
clone size: .
D gene: TRBD1
J gene: TRBJ1-6
CDR3 DNA: TGTGCCTACTCAGGACAGGGGACGGATAATTCACCCCTCCACTTT
CDR3 protein: CAYSGQGTDNSPLHF

V gene: TRBV27
clone size: .
D gene: .
J gene: TRBJ1-1
CDR3 DNA: TGTGCCAGCACGGGGGCTGGGACTGAAGCTTTCTTT
CDR3 protein: CASTGAGTEAFF

V gene: TRBV6-4
clone size: once
D gene: .
J gene: TRBJ1-1
CDR3 DNA: TGTGCCAGCAGTGCCAACATTGGGGGGAACACTGAAGCTTTCTTT
CDR3 protein: CASSANIGGNTEAFF

V gene: TRBV7-2
clone size: .
D gene: .
J gene: TRBJ2-7
CDR3 DNA: TGTGCCAGCAGCCCCGGGACTCCTATCGGGCAGTACTTC
CDR3 protein: CASSPGTPIGQYF

V gene: TRBV5-1
clone size: .
D gene: .
J gene: TRBJ2-7
CDR3 DNA: TGCGCCAGCAGCTTGCAGGCACAGGCCTCCTACGAGCAGTACTTC
CDR3 protein: CASSLQAQASYEQYF

V gene: TRBV5-1
clone size: .
D gene: .
J gene: TRBJ1-1
CDR3 DNA: TGCGCCAGCAGAGCGACAGGGAACACTGAAGCTTTCTTT
CDR3 protein: CASRATGNTEAFF

V gene: TRBV6-5
clone size: once
D gene: TRBD1
J gene: TRBJ1-5
CDR3 DNA: TGTGCCAGCAGTCGACAGGGGCCTAGCAATCAGCCCCAGCATTTT
CDR3 protein: CASSRQGPSNQPQHF

V gene: TRBV7-2
clone size: .
D gene: TRBD2
J gene: TRBJ2-2
CDR3 DNA: TGTGCCAGCAGCGAGACTAGCGGCTCCGGGGAGCTGTTTTTT
CDR3 protein: CASSETSGSGELFF

V gene: TRBV30
clone size: .
D gene: .
J gene: TRBJ2-2
CDR3 DNA: TGTGCCTGGAGTACCGGGACAACCGGGGAGCTGTTTTTT
CDR3 protein: CAWSTGTTGELFF

V gene: TRBV5-8
clone size: .
D gene: .
J gene: TRBJ2-2
CDR3 DNA: TGTGCCAGCAGCTACTTACACGTAAACACCGGGGAGCTGTTTTTT
CDR3 protein: CASSYLHVNTGELFF

V gene: TRBV30
clone size: .
D gene: TRBD2
J gene: TRBJ2-1
CDR3 DNA: TGTGCCTCCGGGACTAGCGGCTACAATGAGCAGTTCTTC
CDR3 protein: CASGTSGYNEQFF

V gene: TRBV5-1
clone size: .
D gene: .
J gene: TRBJ2-7
CDR3 DNA: TGCGCCAGCAGGGGGAGCTCCTACGAGCAGTACTTC
CDR3 protein: CASRGSSYEQYF

V gene: TRBV7-6
clone size: .
D gene: .
J gene: TRBJ1-3
CDR3 DNA: TGTGCCAGCAGCTTAGCTCTGGGGCACTCTGGAAACACCATATATTTT
CDR3 protein: CASSLALGHSGNTIYF

V gene: TRBV15
clone size: .
D gene: .
J gene: TRBJ2-1
CDR3 DNA: TGTGCCACCAGCAGAGATCAGAGACAGGGACTTAATGAGCAGTTCTTC
CDR3 protein: CATSRDQRQGLNEQFF

V gene: TRBV7-8
clone size: .
D gene: .
J gene: TRBJ2-1
CDR3 DNA: TGTGCCAGCAGCTTTTTTCACCCATCGGGTTTTTCGTTCTTC
CDR3 protein: CASSFFHPSGFSFF

V gene: TRBV5-4
clone size: .
D gene: TRBD1
J gene: TRBJ1-5
CDR3 DNA: TGTGCCAGCAGCCCGCAGGGGGCCGATCAGCCCCAGCATTTT
CDR3 protein: CASSPQGADQPQHF

V gene: TRBV4-3
clone size: .
D gene: .
J gene: TRBJ1-4
CDR3 DNA: TGCGCCAGCAGCCAAGTTTACAGAGGCGAAAAACTGTTTTTT
CDR3 protein: CASSQVYRGEKLFF

V gene: TRBV30
clone size: .
D gene: .
J gene: TRBJ2-3
CDR3 DNA: TGTGCCTGGAGTAGGGGCGGCCTCAGAGGAGATACGCAGTATTTT
CDR3 protein: CAWSRGGLRGDTQYF

V gene: TRBV5-4
clone size: few
D gene: TRBD1
J gene: TRBJ2-3
CDR3 DNA: TGTGCCAGCAGCTCGGGACAGGGTGGCACAGATACGCAGTATTTT
CDR3 protein: CASSSGQGGTDTQYF

V gene: TRBV19
clone size: few
D gene: .
J gene: TRBJ2-5
CDR3 DNA: TGTGCCAGTAGTGATACAGGGCAGGAGACCCAGTACTTC
CDR3 protein: CASSDTGQETQYF